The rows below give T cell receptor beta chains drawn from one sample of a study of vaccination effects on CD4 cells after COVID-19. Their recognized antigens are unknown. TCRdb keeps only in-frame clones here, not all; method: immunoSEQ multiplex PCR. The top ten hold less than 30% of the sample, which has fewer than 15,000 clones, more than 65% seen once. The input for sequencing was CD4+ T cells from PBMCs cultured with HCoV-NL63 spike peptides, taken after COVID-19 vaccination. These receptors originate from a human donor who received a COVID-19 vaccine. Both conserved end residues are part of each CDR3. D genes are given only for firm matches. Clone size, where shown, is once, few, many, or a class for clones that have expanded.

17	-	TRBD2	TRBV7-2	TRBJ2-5	CASSLVGIAGGRETQYF	TGTGCCAGCAGCTTAGTTGGCATAGCGGGGGGGCGGGAGACCCAGTACTTC
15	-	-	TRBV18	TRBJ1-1	CASSPVTGLHTEAFF	TGTGCCAGCTCACCAGTGACAGGACTACACACTGAAGCTTTCTTT
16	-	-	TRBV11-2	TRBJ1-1	CASSPPGRGQSTEAFF	TGTGCCAGCAGCCCCCCCGGGCGGGGGCAAAGCACTGAAGCTTTCTTT
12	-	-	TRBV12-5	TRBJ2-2	CASGYTTGELFF	TGTGCTAGTGGCTACACCACCGGGGAGCTGTTTTTT
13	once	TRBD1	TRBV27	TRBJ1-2	CASSLTGGSGYTF	TGTGCCAGCAGTCTAACAGGGGGCTCTGGCTACACCTTC
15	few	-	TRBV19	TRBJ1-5	CASKTEDRSNQPQHF	TGTGCCAGTAAAACTGAGGACAGAAGCAATCAGCCCCAGCATTTT
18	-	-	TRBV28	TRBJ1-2	CASTTNLGDGPRWRGYTF	TGTGCCAGCACCACCAATCTGGGGGACGGCCCGCGTTGGCGGGGCTACACCTTC
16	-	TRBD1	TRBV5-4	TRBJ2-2	CASSLSHRGNPGELFF	TGTGCCAGCAGCTTGTCTCACAGGGGGAATCCCGGGGAGCTGTTTTTT
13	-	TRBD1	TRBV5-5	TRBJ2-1	CASSWEQGYEQFF	TGTGCCAGCAGCTGGGAACAGGGGTATGAGCAGTTCTTC
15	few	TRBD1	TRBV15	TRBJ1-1	CATSRGRQGWTEAFF	TGTGCCACCAGCAGAGGAAGACAGGGGTGGACTGAAGCTTTCTTT
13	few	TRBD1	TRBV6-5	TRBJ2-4	CASSYLQGNIQYF	TGTGCCAGCAGTTACTTACAGGGGAACATTCAGTACTTC
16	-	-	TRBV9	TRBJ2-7	CASTLSPDVLTYEQYF	TGTGCCAGCACCCTTTCCCCCGACGTCCTCACCTACGAGCAGTACTTC
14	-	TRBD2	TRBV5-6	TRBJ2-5	CASSLGSGRETQYF	TGTGCCAGCAGCTTGGGTAGCGGGAGGGAGACCCAGTACTTC
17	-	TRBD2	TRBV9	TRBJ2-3	CASSHSPPGGSTDTQYF	TGTGCCAGCAGTCATTCCCCTCCGGGGGGGAGCACAGATACGCAGTATTTT
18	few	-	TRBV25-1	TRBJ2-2	CASSDPVRRGKNTGELFF	TGTGCCAGCAGTGATCCCGTTCGTCGGGGAAAGAACACCGGGGAGCTGTTTTTT
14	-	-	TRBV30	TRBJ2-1	CAWGEGTAYNEQFF	TGTGCCTGGGGGGAAGGGACCGCCTACAATGAGCAGTTCTTC
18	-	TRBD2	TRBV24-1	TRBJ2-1	CATSDRTSGSKGYNEQFF	TGTGCCACCAGTGATCGGACTAGCGGGAGCAAGGGCTACAATGAGCAGTTCTTC
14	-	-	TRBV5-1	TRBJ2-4	CASSAGTVKNIQYF	TGCGCCAGCAGCGCCGGGACGGTAAAAAACATTCAGTACTTC
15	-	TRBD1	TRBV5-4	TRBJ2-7	CASSLEGQGPYEQYF	TGTGCCAGCAGCTTGGAGGGACAGGGTCCCTACGAGCAGTACTTC